Shown below are 2 T cell receptor beta chains from a single sample sequenced in a study of blood T cell repertoires in COVID-19. Assay used: immunoSEQ multiplex PCR; TCRdb lists only in-frame clones, some missing. The table lists 90,000 to 150,000 clones, 87% of them singletons, with roughly 8% in the top ten. The sequenced sample consisted of peripheral blood. The receptors shown here come from a human donor in a cohort sampled during active COVID-19.

The chain recombines TRBV6-5 with TRBJ2-7, with D perhaps TRBD1 (6 bases). Per germline, CDR1 MNHEY and CDR2 SVGAGI. V was pared by 5 bases and J by 0 bases, with 14 bases between. The CDR3 runs to 15 residues. The CDR3 DNA reads TGTGCCAGCAGTCAACCCGGACAGAGCTCCTACGAGCAGTACTTC. It codes for CASSQPGQSSYEQYF.

The genes are TRBV5-5 and TRBJ2-7; maybe TRBD1 (7 bases). CDR1 is SGHKS, CDR2 YYEKEE, per germline (reference sequence). Trimming pared 0 bases from V and 5 bases from J, leaving 15 bases between. The length of the CDR3 is 15 residues. The CDR3 coding sequence is TGTGCCAGCAGCTTGGCCGAACAGGGGAGGAACGAGCAGTACTTC. Translation: CASSLAEQGRNEQYF.